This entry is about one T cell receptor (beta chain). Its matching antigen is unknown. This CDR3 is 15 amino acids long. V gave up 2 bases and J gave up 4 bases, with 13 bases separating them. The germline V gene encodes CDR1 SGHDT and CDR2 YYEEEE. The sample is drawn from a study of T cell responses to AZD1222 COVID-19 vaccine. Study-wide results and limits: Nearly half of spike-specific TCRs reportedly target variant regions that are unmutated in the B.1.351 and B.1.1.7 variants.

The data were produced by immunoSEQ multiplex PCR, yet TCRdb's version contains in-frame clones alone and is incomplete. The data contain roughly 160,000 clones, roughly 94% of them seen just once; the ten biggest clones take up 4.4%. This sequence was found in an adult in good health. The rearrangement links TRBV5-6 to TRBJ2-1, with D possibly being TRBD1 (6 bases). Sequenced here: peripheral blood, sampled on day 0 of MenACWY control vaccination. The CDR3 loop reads CASSFNRAGYNEQFF. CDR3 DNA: TGTGCCAGCAGCTTTAACAGGGCCGGGTACAATGAGCAGTTCTTC.